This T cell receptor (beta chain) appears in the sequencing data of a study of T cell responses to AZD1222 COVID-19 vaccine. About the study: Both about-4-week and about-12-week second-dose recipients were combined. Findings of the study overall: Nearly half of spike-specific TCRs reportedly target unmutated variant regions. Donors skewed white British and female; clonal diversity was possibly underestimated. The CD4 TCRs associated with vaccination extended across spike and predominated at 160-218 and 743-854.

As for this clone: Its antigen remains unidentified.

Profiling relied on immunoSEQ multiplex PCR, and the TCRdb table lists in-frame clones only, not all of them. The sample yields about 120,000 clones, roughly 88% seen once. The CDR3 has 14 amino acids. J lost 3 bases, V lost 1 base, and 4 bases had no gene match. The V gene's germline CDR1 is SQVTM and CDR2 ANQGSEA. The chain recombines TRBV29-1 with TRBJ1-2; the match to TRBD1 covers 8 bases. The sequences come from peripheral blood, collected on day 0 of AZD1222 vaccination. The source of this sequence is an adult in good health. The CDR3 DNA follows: TGCAGCGTTGAAGGGGACAGGAGCGACTATGGCTACACCTTC. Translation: CSVEGDRSDYGYTF.